This T cell receptor (beta chain) was profiled in a study of shared clonotypes between healthy human individuals. CD8 memory pooled CD45RO+ cells and CCR7-negative CD45RA+ TemRA cells. Profiled with immunoSEQ multiplex PCR; TCRdb holds only in-frame clones, not every one. The table includes about 320,000 clones, roughly 84% detected once. The study, taken as a whole, reports: Naive subsets generally had larger estimated richness than memory subsets.

The germline V gene encodes CDR1 SGHRS and CDR2 YFSETQ. V lost 1 base and J lost 0, with 17 bases in between. This CDR3 is 17 amino acids long. This clone was counted at least ten times. Its target is unknown. This clonotype originated in a man between 18 and 35 years old in good health. The J gene is TRBJ2-7, the V gene TRBV5-1; tentatively, D is TRBD1 (6 bases). Sequences were obtained from memory CD8+ T cells sorted from blood. Specified subset: CD45RO+ cells pooled with CCR7-negative TemRA cells. In DNA form, the CDR3 reads TGCGCCAGCAGCTTGAGTGGACCCACAGGGTTCTCCTACGAGCAGTACTTC. Its translation: CASSLSGPTGFSYEQYF.